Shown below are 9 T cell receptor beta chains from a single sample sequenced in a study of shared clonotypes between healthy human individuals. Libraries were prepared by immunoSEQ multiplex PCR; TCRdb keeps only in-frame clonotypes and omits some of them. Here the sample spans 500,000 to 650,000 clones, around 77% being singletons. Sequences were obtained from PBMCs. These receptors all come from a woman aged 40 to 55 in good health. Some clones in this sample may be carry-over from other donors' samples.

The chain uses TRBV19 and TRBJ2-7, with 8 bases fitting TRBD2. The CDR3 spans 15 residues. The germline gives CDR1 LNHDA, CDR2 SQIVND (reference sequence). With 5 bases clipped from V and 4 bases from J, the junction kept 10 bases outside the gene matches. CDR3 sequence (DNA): TGTGCCAGTAGTCCCCGGACTAGCAGATTTTACGAGCAGTACTTC. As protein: CASSPRTSRFYEQYF.

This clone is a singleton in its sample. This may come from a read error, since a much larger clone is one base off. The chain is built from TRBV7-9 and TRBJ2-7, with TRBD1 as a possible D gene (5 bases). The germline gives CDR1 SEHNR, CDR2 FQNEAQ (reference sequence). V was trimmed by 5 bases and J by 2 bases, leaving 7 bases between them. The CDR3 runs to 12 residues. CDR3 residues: CASSLQAYEQYF. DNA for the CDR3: TGTGCCAGCAGCCTACAGGCCTACGAGCAGTACTTC.

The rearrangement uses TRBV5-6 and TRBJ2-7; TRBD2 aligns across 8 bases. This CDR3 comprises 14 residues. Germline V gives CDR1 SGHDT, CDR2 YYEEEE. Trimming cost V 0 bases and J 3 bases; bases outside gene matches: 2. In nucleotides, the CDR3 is TGTGCCAGCAGCTTGGAGCGGGGGCTCTACGAGCAGTACTTC. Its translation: CASSLERGLYEQYF.

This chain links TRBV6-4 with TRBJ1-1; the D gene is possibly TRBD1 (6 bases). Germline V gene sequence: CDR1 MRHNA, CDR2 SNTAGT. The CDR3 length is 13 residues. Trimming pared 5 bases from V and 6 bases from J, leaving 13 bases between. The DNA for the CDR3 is TGTGCCAGCAGTCCCGAGGGGGGTGCTGAAGCTTTCTTT. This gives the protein CASSPEGGAEAFF.

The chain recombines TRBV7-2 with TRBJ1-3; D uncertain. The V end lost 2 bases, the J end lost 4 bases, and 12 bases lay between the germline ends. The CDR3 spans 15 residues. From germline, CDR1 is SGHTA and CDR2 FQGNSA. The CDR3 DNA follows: TGTGCCAGCAGCTTATCGGGTCAGATCGGAAACACCATATATTTT. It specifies CASSLSGQIGNTIYF.

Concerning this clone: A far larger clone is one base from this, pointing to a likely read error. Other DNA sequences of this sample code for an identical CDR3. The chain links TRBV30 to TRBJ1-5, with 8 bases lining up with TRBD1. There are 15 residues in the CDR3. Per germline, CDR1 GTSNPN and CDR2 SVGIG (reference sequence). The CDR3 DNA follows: TGCGCCTGGAGCCCCTTGGGACAGGGCAATCAGCCCCAGCATTTT. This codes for CAWSPLGQGNQPQHF.

CDR3 nucleotide sequence: TGTGCCAACATCCCATGGACGGGGAACACTGAAGCTTTCTTT. It yields the protein CANIPWTGNTEAFF. The V gene is TRBV2, the J gene TRBJ1-1; D gene unclear. The CDR3 is 14 residues long. CDR1 is SNHLY and CDR2 is FYNNEI in the germline V gene. The V end lost 10 bases, the J end lost 1 base, and 16 bases lay between the germline ends.

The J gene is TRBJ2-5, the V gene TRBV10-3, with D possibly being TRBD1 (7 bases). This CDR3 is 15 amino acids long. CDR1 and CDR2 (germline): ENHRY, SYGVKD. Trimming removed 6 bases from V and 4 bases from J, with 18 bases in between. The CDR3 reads CAIRGVDQGGETQYF. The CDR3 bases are TGTGCCATCAGGGGGGTGGACCAGGGGGGAGAGACCCAGTACTTC.

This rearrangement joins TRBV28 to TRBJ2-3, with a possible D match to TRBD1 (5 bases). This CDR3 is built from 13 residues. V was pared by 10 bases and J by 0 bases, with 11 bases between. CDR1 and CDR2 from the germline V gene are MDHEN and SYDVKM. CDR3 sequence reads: CATSGPSTDTQYF. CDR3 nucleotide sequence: TGTGCCACCTCAGGGCCTAGCACAGATACGCAGTATTTT.